This T cell receptor (beta chain) was identified during a study of T cells in Graves' hyperthyroidism and ophthalmopathy. About the study: Peripheral blood draws took place at initial diagnosis, ahead of any treatment.

Germline trimming cut 3 bases from V and 5 bases from J; bases unmatched to any gene: 12. In germline, CDR1 is DFQATT, CDR2 SNEGSKA (reference sequence). The CDR3 runs to 15 residues. This clonotype was counted ten times or more. RNA transcripts yielded amplified TCR beta CDR3 regions. First-round RT-PCR with HTBI primers amplified the TCR CDR3 region. TCRdb fed the multiplex PCR reads into MiXCR, producing one record per CDR3 protein. The table lists 300,000 to 450,000 distinct CDR3 sequences, 15% to 17% of them singletons. Newly diagnosed patients aged 18 to 65 had hyperthyroidism of under 2 months' duration. Patients were excluded because of uncontrolled infection, other autoimmune disease, pregnancy or lactation.

The sequence was obtained from a woman younger than 30 with Graves' hyperthyroidism that later progressed to Graves' ophthalmopathy. The chain has TRBV20-1 and TRBJ2-5; 7 bases line up with TRBD2. The sequencing input was blood. This CDR3 reads CSASQPAGMEETQYF. The DNA of the CDR3 is TGCAGTGCTAGTCAACCAGCGGGAATGGAGGAGACCCAGTACTTC.